A selection of T cell receptor beta chains follows, all from one sample in a study of shared clonotypes between healthy human individuals. Using immunoSEQ multiplex PCR, the repertoire was profiled, and TCRdb retains in-frame clones only, with some absent. This sample yields roughly 600,000 clones, of which about 98% are seen a single time; around 0.3% belongs to the top ten. The sequenced material came from naive CD8+ T cells sorted from blood. The receptors shown here come from a man between 25 and 39 years old in good health. The CDR3 runs from the conserved cysteine through the conserved F or W. The D gene is left open where the match is weak. Where a row states a size, it is once, few, many or the class of an expanded clone; other rows omit it.

J	V	D	size	CDR3	DNA
TRBJ2-1	TRBV29-1	.	.	CSVVGSDEQFF	TGCAGCGTTGTAGGTAGCGATGAGCAGTTCTTC
TRBJ1-2	TRBV5-4	.	.	CASSFSGGSLRGYTF	TGTGCCAGCAGCTTCTCTGGGGGTAGTCTAAGAGGCTACACCTTC
TRBJ1-4	TRBV27	.	.	CASKYGEKLFF	TGTGCCAGCAAGTACGGTGAAAAACTGTTTTTT
TRBJ2-5	TRBV2	.	.	CASTQGRQETQYF	TGTGCCAGCACCCAGGGTCGACAAGAGACCCAGTACTTC
TRBJ2-7	TRBV21-1	.	.	CASSNSAGQGPHEQYF	TGTGCCAGCAGCAACAGTGCCGGACAGGGGCCCCACGAGCAGTACTTC
TRBJ2-5	TRBV4-1	.	once	CASSQDRTQETQYF	TGCGCCAGCAGCCAAGACAGAACCCAAGAGACCCAGTACTTC
TRBJ2-1	TRBV27	.	.	CASTGPSNEQFF	TGTGCCAGCACGGGACCTTCCAATGAGCAGTTCTTC
TRBJ2-7	TRBV7-9	.	.	CASSLLGNGEQYF	TGTGCCAGCAGCCTTTTGGGGAATGGCGAGCAGTACTTC
TRBJ2-3	TRBV28	TRBD2	.	CASSPAFRTSGGASTDTQYF	TGTGCCAGCAGTCCAGCATTCCGGACTAGCGGGGGCGCTAGCACAGATACGCAGTATTTT
TRBJ2-3	TRBV10-1	TRBD1	.	CASSVIPGQGSDTQYF	TGCGCCAGCAGTGTGATCCCGGGACAGGGCTCAGATACGCAGTATTTT
TRBJ2-7	TRBV27	.	.	CASSLGRTYEQYF	TGTGCCAGCAGTTTAGGGAGGACCTACGAGCAGTACTTC
TRBJ2-2	TRBV11-2	.	.	CASSDRSENTGELFF	TGTGCCAGCAGCGACAGATCGGAAAACACCGGGGAGCTGTTTTTT
TRBJ2-7	TRBV7-9	.	.	CAEERTGSSYEQYF	TGTGCCGAGGAACGGACGGGAAGCTCCTACGAGCAGTACTTC
TRBJ1-5	TRBV28	TRBD1	.	CASTDRGQGVNQPQHF	TGTGCCAGCACTGACAGGGGGCAGGGGGTCAATCAGCCCCAGCATTTT
TRBJ2-7	TRBV5-6	.	.	CASSSTGAPSYEQYF	TGTGCCAGCAGCTCCACTGGGGCCCCCTCCTACGAGCAGTACTTC
TRBJ2-7	TRBV2	TRBD2	.	CASSVVSGSNRYEQYF	TGTGCCAGCAGTGTAGTAAGCGGGAGTAATAGGTACGAGCAGTACTTC
TRBJ2-2	TRBV27	.	.	CASSLYSENTGELFF	TGTGCCAGCAGTTTATACAGCGAGAACACCGGGGAGCTGTTTTTT
TRBJ2-1	TRBV9	TRBD2	.	CASSPDGGSSYNEQFF	TGTGCCAGCAGCCCCGACGGGGGGAGCTCCTACAATGAGCAGTTCTTC
TRBJ2-7	TRBV5-1	.	.	CASSSFGGPYEQYF	TGCGCCAGCAGTAGTTTCGGGGGACCCTACGAGCAGTACTTC
TRBJ2-1	TRBV5-1	.	.	CASSLGTGINEQFF	TGCGCCAGCAGCTTGGGAACAGGGATCAATGAGCAGTTCTTC
TRBJ2-7	TRBV7-6	.	.	CASSPLADAYEQYF	TGTGCCAGCAGCCCGTTAGCCGATGCCTACGAGCAGTACTTC
TRBJ2-1	TRBV5-1	.	.	CASQRGMGVNEQFF	TGCGCCAGCCAGCGTGGGATGGGCGTCAATGAGCAGTTCTTC
TRBJ2-7	TRBV5-5	.	.	CASSSPGTESYEQYF	TGTGCCAGCAGCTCCCCCGGGACGGAATCCTACGAGCAGTACTTC
TRBJ2-1	TRBV7-9	.	.	CASSLAGLSSYNEQFF	TGTGCCAGCAGCTTAGCCGGGTTGAGCTCCTACAATGAGCAGTTCTTC
TRBJ2-4	TRBV7-9	.	.	CASSLGLDKNIQYF	TGTGCCAGCAGCTTAGGACTAGACAAAAACATTCAGTACTTC
TRBJ2-7	TRBV7-9	TRBD1	.	CASSSGQGGPHEQYF	TGTGCCAGCAGCTCGGGACAGGGGGGCCCCCACGAGCAGTACTTC
TRBJ1-2	TRBV14	.	.	CASSHWDNSPYGYTF	TGTGCCAGCAGCCATTGGGACAATTCACCCTATGGCTACACCTTC
TRBJ2-2	TRBV5-1	TRBD2	.	CASSTPTSGSTGELFF	TGCGCCAGCAGCACACCTACTAGCGGGAGTACCGGGGAGCTGTTTTTT
TRBJ2-2	TRBV9	.	.	CASSVKGRLANTGELFF	TGTGCCAGCAGCGTAAAAGGACGTCTAGCGAATACCGGGGAGCTGTTTTTT
TRBJ2-7	TRBV2	TRBD1	.	CASNPLRGTGDREQYF	TGTGCCAGCAACCCACTCAGAGGGACAGGGGATCGCGAGCAGTACTTC
TRBJ1-4	TRBV9	.	.	CASGEDLSRGKVFF	TGTGCCAGCGGGGAGGACTTAAGTCGGGGAAAAGTGTTTTTT
TRBJ2-3	TRBV10-3	TRBD2	.	CATEKGEGLAGRDTQYF	TGTGCCACCGAGAAGGGGGAGGGGCTAGCGGGAAGAGATACGCAGTATTTT
TRBJ2-1	TRBV15	.	once	CATKRLEYNEQFF	TGTGCCACCAAAAGACTAGAGTACAATGAGCAGTTCTTC
TRBJ2-7	TRBV30	.	once	CAWSVGGYEQYF	TGTGCCTGGAGTGTAGGAGGGTACGAGCAGTACTTC
TRBJ2-1	TRBV18	TRBD1	.	CASSPRAGGNDEQFF	TGTGCCAGCTCACCCCGGGCAGGGGGTAACGATGAGCAGTTCTTC
TRBJ2-7	TRBV23-1	.	.	CASSQWTDSSYEQYF	TGCGCCAGCAGTCAATGGACGGACAGCTCCTACGAGCAGTACTTC
TRBJ2-7	TRBV2	TRBD2	.	CASRTPPSGTSYEQYF	TGTGCCAGCCGGACCCCGCCTAGCGGGACCTCCTACGAGCAGTACTTC
TRBJ2-7	TRBV2	TRBD2	few	CASSEASGSSYEQYF	TGTGCCAGCAGTGAGGCTAGCGGGAGCTCCTACGAGCAGTACTTC
TRBJ2-3	TRBV27	.	.	CASSLLGVPDTQYF	TGTGCCAGCAGTTTATTAGGGGTCCCAGATACGCAGTATTTT
TRBJ2-7	TRBV15	TRBD1	.	CATSNYRGYEQYF	TGTGCCACCAGCAACTACAGGGGCTACGAGCAGTACTTC
TRBJ1-1	TRBV27	.	.	CASSLSWNTEAFF	TGTGCCAGCAGTTTATCTTGGAACACTGAAGCTTTCTTT
TRBJ2-7	TRBV7-8	.	.	CASSLGISGYEQYF	TGTGCCAGCAGCTTAGGGATATCGGGTTACGAGCAGTACTTC
TRBJ1-1	TRBV11-2	.	.	CASSSTSGTEAFF	TGTGCCAGCAGCTCAACCAGTGGCACTGAAGCTTTCTTT
TRBJ2-1	TRBV27	.	.	CASSLQGRYNEQFF	TGTGCCAGCAGTTTACAGGGCAGATACAATGAGCAGTTCTTC
TRBJ2-7	TRBV28	.	.	CASSFRGSMGSYEQYF	TGTGCCAGCAGTTTCCGAGGGTCCATGGGCTCCTACGAGCAGTACTTC
TRBJ2-4	TRBV7-2	.	.	CASSSGAMGIQYF	TGTGCCAGCAGCTCAGGTGCCATGGGCATTCAGTACTTC
TRBJ2-1	TRBV7-2	.	.	CASSRSPVPLYNEQFF	TGTGCCAGCAGTAGATCCCCAGTTCCCCTATACAATGAGCAGTTCTTC
TRBJ2-2	TRBV4-2	TRBD2	once	CASSQEGLASFGELFF	TGTGCCAGCAGCCAAGAGGGACTAGCTTCTTTCGGGGAGCTGTTTTTT
TRBJ2-1	TRBV27	TRBD2	.	CASSFSSGVYNEQFF	TGTGCCAGCAGTTTTTCTAGCGGAGTATACAATGAGCAGTTCTTC
TRBJ2-7	TRBV28	TRBD2	.	CASSVGGNEQYF	TGTGCCAGCAGTGTGGGGGGGAACGAGCAGTACTTC
TRBJ1-1	TRBV7-9	.	.	CASSLGSPEAFF	TGTGCCAGCAGCTTAGGGTCCCCCGAAGCTTTCTTT
TRBJ2-3	TRBV2	.	.	CASSEWVSRTDTQYF	TGTGCCAGCAGTGAGTGGGTTTCACGCACAGATACGCAGTATTTT
TRBJ1-2	TRBV11-2	.	few	CASSFDRTYGYTF	TGTGCCAGCAGCTTTGACAGGACCTATGGCTACACCTTC
TRBJ1-1	TRBV15	TRBD1	few	CATSIRTGNTEAFF	TGTGCCACCAGCATTCGGACAGGGAACACTGAAGCTTTCTTT
TRBJ1-1	TRBV5-6	.	.	CASSLVDGINTEAFF	TGTGCCAGCAGCTTGGTCGATGGGATTAACACTGAAGCTTTCTTT
TRBJ2-1	TRBV4-1	.	.	CASSQGDSYNEQFF	TGCGCCAGCAGCCAAGGCGACTCCTACAATGAGCAGTTCTTC